The rows below give T cell receptor beta chains drawn from one sample of a study of CD8+ T cells in alopecia areata. Using immunoSEQ multiplex PCR, the repertoire was profiled, and TCRdb retains in-frame clones only, with some absent. The sample carries roughly 220,000 clones, more than 60% recorded once. This sample comprised CD4+ T cells sorted from blood, obtained at approximately week 44, from a patient treated with tofacitinib. Every receptor here comes from a human donor with alopecia areata. CDR3s include the opening cysteine and the closing phenylalanine or tryptophan. Each record gives: clone size, D gene, J gene, V gene, CDR3 protein, CDR3 DNA. D genes are given only for firm matches. Size is omitted from some rows. Given values are once, few, many or a class for expanded clones.

once TRBD1 TRBJ1-4 TRBV9 CASSAAGTGYEKLFF TGTGCCAGCAGCGCCGCTGGGACAGGGTATGAAAAACTGTTTTTT
- - TRBJ2-7 TRBV30 CAWSVLGRAYEQYF TGTGCCTGGAGTGTACTGGGTCGGGCCTACGAGCAGTACTTC
- - TRBJ2-1 TRBV20-1 CSAIRAGEQFF TGCAGTGCTATTCGTGCGGGTGAGCAGTTCTTC
- TRBD1 TRBJ2-6 TRBV6-6 CATLDRAYFVLTF TGTGCCACCCTGGACAGGGCCTATTTCGTCCTGACTTTC
- TRBD1 TRBJ2-5 TRBV29-1 CSVEARDRWIETQYF TGCAGCGTTGAAGCTCGGGACAGGTGGATAGAGACCCAGTACTTC
few TRBD2 TRBJ2-1 TRBV30 CAWSGSGGLSSYNEQFF TGTGCCTGGAGTGGTAGCGGGGGGCTCAGCTCCTACAATGAGCAGTTCTTC
- - TRBJ2-7 TRBV7-2 CASSLGPGAYEQYF TGTGCCAGCAGCTTAGGTCCGGGGGCCTACGAGCAGTACTTC
- TRBD1 TRBJ2-3 TRBV2 CASSESATGGNTQYF TGTGCCAGCAGCGAGTCCGCGACAGGGGGCAATACGCAGTATTTT
- - TRBJ2-7 TRBV5-1 CASSPTPASSYEQYF TGCGCCAGCAGTCCGACCCCGGCTAGCTCCTACGAGCAGTACTTC
- - TRBJ2-5 TRBV9 CASSVRGVQGGAQYF TGTGCCAGCAGCGTACGGGGCGTCCAAGGAGGGGCCCAGTACTTC
few - TRBJ1-1 TRBV29-1 CSVLPGRGTEAFF TGCAGCGTTCTCCCCGGGCGAGGAACTGAAGCTTTCTTT
few TRBD1 TRBJ1-4 TRBV10-3 CAIRSGTGFDGKLFF TGTGCCATCAGGAGCGGGACAGGGTTTGATGGAAAACTGTTTTTT
few - TRBJ2-6 TRBV30 CAWIRIVGSSSGANVLTF TGTGCCTGGATAAGGATAGTAGGGTCGAGCTCTGGGGCCAACGTCCTGACTTTC
- - TRBJ2-6 TRBV27 CASSLDGGSGANVLTF TGTGCCAGCAGTTTAGATGGGGGCTCTGGGGCCAACGTCCTGACTTTC
- - TRBJ1-6 TRBV30 CAWSPDGPYNSPLHF TGTGCCTGGAGTCCGGACGGCCCCTATAATTCACCCCTCCACTTT
few - TRBJ1-2 TRBV29-1 CSVERDGYTF TGCAGCGTTGAAAGGGATGGCTACACCTTC
- - TRBJ1-1 TRBV14 CASSPQPLNTEAFF TGTGCCAGCAGCCCCCAGCCATTAAACACTGAAGCTTTCTTT
- - TRBJ1-6 TRBV30 CAWQLRDRSNSPLHF TGTGCCTGGCAGCTAAGGGACCGCAGTAATTCACCCCTCCACTTT
- - TRBJ2-7 TRBV6-1 CASSPNYEQYF TGTGCCAGCAGTCCCAATTACGAGCAGTACTTC
once - TRBJ2-5 TRBV6-6 CASRRDGDQETQYF TGTGCCAGCAGAAGGGACGGCGATCAAGAGACCCAGTACTTC
- - TRBJ1-6 TRBV11-2 CASSLGGLGNSPLHF TGTGCCAGCAGCTTGGGGGGGCTGGGGAATTCACCCCTCCACTTT
- TRBD1 TRBJ1-2 TRBV29-1 CSVGRGPGYTF TGCAGCGTTGGCAGGGGGCCAGGCTACACCTTC
- - TRBJ2-1 TRBV14 CASSQASGNEQFF TGTGCCAGCAGCCAAGCGTCGGGGAATGAGCAGTTCTTC
once TRBD1 TRBJ2-7 TRBV29-1 CSVAQTGTNEQYF TGCAGCGTCGCCCAGACAGGGACAAACGAGCAGTACTTC
- - TRBJ2-3 TRBV13 CASSGSTDTQYF TGTGCCAGCAGCGGCAGCACAGATACGCAGTATTTT
- - TRBJ2-3 TRBV30 CAWSVSSTDTQYF TGTGCCTGGAGTGTCTCGAGCACAGATACGCAGTATTTT
- TRBD1 TRBJ1-2 TRBV4-3 CASSHITGTGGDGYTF TGCGCCAGCAGCCACATAACCGGGACAGGGGGCGACGGCTACACCTTC
- - TRBJ2-2 TRBV23-1 CASSLRRSNTGELFF TGCGCCAGCAGTCTACGGAGGTCGAACACCGGGGAGCTGTTTTTT
- TRBD1 TRBJ2-5 TRBV2 CASSKQGVQETQYF TGTGCCAGCAGCAAACAGGGGGTCCAAGAGACCCAGTACTTC
- - TRBJ2-7 TRBV9 CASSVEEGSYEQYF TGTGCCAGCAGCGTAGAAGAAGGATCCTACGAGCAGTACTTC
- TRBD2 TRBJ2-5 TRBV4-3 CASSQEGLAGKETQYF TGCGCCAGCAGCCAAGAGGGACTAGCGGGCAAAGAGACCCAGTACTTC
- - TRBJ2-2 TRBV29-1 CSVEEGDLVAGELFF TGCAGCGTTGAAGAGGGTGACCTCGTCGCCGGGGAGCTGTTTTTT
- - TRBJ1-1 TRBV29-1 CSVRFGTNTEAFF TGCAGCGTACGATTCGGGACGAACACTGAAGCTTTCTTT
- - TRBJ1-2 TRBV29-1 CSVVPLLSSYGYTF TGCAGCGTTGTCCCCCTCCTTAGTTCCTATGGCTACACCTTC
- TRBD2 TRBJ2-1 TRBV18 CASSPVAGASYNEQFF TGTGCCAGCTCACCAGTAGCGGGGGCCTCCTACAATGAGCAGTTCTTC
- TRBD1 TRBJ1-5 TRBV2 CASSKDRGVENQPQHF TGTGCCAGCAGTAAGGACAGGGGAGTTGAAAATCAGCCCCAGCATTTT
- TRBD1 TRBJ1-1 TRBV5-1 CASSQRDRGSTEAFF TGCGCCAGCAGCCAAAGGGACAGGGGAAGCACTGAAGCTTTCTTT
once - TRBJ1-5 TRBV2 CASSEGVLGSNDQPQHF TGTGCCAGCAGTGAAGGGGTATTGGGGTCTAACGATCAGCCCCAGCATTTT
few - TRBJ2-1 TRBV7-9 CASSPQVWGSYNEQFF TGTGCCAGCAGCCCGCAGGTGTGGGGCTCCTACAATGAGCAGTTCTTC
- - TRBJ1-1 TRBV29-1 CSVEDGGGTEAFF TGCAGCGTTGAAGATGGGGGAGGCACTGAAGCTTTCTTT
- - TRBJ1-1 TRBV4-3 CASSRGQQNTEAFF TGCGCCAGCAGCAGAGGACAGCAGAACACTGAAGCTTTCTTT
once - TRBJ2-3 TRBV11-2 CASSFALADYTDTQYF TGTGCCAGCAGCTTCGCACTGGCAGATTACACAGATACGCAGTATTTT
- - TRBJ1-1 TRBV29-1 CSVVTGQDAFF TGCAGCGTTGTTACGGGGCAGGATGCTTTCTTT
- - TRBJ2-1 TRBV4-3 CASSQGSRALSYNEQFF TGCGCCAGCAGCCAAGGTTCCCGGGCCCTATCTTACAATGAGCAGTTCTTC
- TRBD1 TRBJ2-6 TRBV13 CASSPPTGGPGANVLTF TGTGCCAGCAGCCCCCCAACAGGGGGCCCTGGGGCCAACGTCCTGACTTTC
- - TRBJ2-1 TRBV29-1 CSVGQGSGPYNEQFF TGCAGCGTTGGCCAAGGGTCGGGGCCCTACAATGAGCAGTTCTTC
- - TRBJ2-1 TRBV6-1 CASSGGFLGGKGDEQFF TGTGCCAGCAGTGGGGGCTTTTTGGGGGGCAAAGGCGATGAGCAGTTCTTC
few - TRBJ2-7 TRBV28 CASSLPSFHYEQYF TGTGCCAGCAGTTTACCCTCCTTCCACTACGAGCAGTACTTC
- TRBD1 TRBJ2-6 TRBV2 CARAPGQGVRANVLTF TGTGCCAGGGCCCCGGGACAGGGTGTCCGGGCCAACGTCCTGACTTTC
- - TRBJ1-1 TRBV7-9 CASSADYTEAFF TGTGCCAGCAGTGCGGATTACACTGAAGCTTTCTTT